This TCR beta chain was captured by sequencing in a study of shared clonotypes between healthy human individuals. TCRdb's copy holds only in-frame clones and misses some; the assay was immunoSEQ multiplex PCR. The sample carries some 580,000 clones, 98% recorded once. V was pared by 6 bases and J by 2 bases, with 11 bases between. The germline V gene has CDR1 MNHEY and CDR2 SMNVEV (reference sequence). The CDR3 totals 13 residues. This clone came up once. Naive CD8 isolation took CD45RO-negative cells positively selected for CCR7 and excluded terminally differentiated effector memory CD45RA+ cells. Sequenced material: naive CD8+ T cells sorted from blood. The chain links TRBV27 to TRBJ2-7; D remains unclear. The sequence came from a man between 25 and 39 years old in good health. CDR3 region: CASSHETPYEQYF. Here the CDR3 DNA reads TGTGCCAGCAGCCACGAAACCCCCTACGAGCAGTACTTC.